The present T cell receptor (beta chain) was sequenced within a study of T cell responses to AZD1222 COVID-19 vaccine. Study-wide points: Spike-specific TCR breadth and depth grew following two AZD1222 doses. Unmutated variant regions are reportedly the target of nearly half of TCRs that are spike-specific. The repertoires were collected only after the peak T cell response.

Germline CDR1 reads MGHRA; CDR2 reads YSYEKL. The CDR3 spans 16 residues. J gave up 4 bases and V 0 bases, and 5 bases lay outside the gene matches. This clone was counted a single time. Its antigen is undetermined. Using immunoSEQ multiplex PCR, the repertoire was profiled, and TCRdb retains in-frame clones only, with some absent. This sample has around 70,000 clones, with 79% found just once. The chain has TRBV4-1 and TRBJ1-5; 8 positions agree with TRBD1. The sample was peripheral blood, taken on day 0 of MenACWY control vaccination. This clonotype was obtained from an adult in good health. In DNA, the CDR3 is TGCGCCAGCAGCCAAGATTGGACAGGGCAAAATCAGCCCCAGCATTTT. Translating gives CASSQDWTGQNQPQHF.